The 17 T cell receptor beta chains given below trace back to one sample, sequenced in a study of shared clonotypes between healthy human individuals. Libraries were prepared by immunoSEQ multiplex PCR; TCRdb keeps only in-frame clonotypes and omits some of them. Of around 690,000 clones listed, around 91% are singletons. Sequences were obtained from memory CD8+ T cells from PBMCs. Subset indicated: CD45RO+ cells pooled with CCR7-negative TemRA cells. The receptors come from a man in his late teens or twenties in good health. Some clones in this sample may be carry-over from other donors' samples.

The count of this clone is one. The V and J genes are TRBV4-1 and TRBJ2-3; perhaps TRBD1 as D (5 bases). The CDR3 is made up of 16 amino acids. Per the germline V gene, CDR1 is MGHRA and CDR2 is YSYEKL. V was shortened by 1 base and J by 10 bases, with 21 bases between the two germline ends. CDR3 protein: CASSQGKGPRGYAQYF. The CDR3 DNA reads TGCGCCAGCAGCCAAGGCAAGGGGCCTCGCGGATATGCGCAGTATTTT.

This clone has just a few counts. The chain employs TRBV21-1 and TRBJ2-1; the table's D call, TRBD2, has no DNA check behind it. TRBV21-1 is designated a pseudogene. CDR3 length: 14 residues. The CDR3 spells CASSEGGPLDEQFF. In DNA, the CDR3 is TGTGCCAGCTCGGAGGGAGGGCCGTTGGATGAGCAGTTCTTC.

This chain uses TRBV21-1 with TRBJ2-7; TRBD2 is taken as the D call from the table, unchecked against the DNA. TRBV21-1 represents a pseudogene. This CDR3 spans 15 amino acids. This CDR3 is CASSRSVASNYEQYF. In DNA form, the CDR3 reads TGTGCCAGCAGCAGATCTGTAGCGAGTAACTACGAGCAGTACTTC.

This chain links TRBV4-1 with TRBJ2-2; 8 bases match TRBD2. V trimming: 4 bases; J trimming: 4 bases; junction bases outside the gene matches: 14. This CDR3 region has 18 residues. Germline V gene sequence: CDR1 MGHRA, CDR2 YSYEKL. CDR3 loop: CASSLFEAGAEGTGELFF. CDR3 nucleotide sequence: TGCGCCAGCAGCCTATTTGAAGCGGGAGCGGAAGGCACCGGGGAGCTGTTTTTT.

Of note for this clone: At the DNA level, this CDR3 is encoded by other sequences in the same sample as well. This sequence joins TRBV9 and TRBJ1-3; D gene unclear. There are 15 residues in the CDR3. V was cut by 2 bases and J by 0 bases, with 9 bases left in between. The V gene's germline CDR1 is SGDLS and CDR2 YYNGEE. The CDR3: CASSVSQLSGNTIYF. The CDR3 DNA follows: TGTGCCAGCAGCGTTTCACAGCTCTCTGGAAACACCATATATTTT.

Here the CDR3 DNA reads TGTGCCAGCAGTCCCACAGGCTGGGGGGCCTCTGAAGCTTTCTTT. This encodes CASSPTGWGASEAFF. V usage is TRBV9 and J usage is TRBJ1-1; D might be TRBD1 (6 bases). The germline V gene encodes CDR1 SGDLS and CDR2 YYNGEE. Trimming left V 5 bases short and J 6 bases short, with 20 bases between. This CDR3 contains 15 residues.

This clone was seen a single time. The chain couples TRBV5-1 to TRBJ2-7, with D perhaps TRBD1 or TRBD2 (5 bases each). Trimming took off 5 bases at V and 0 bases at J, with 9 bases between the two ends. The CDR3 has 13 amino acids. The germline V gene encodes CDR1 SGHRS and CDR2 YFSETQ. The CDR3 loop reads CASSEGSSYEQYF. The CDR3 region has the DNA TGCGCCAGCAGTGAGGGGAGCTCCTACGAGCAGTACTTC. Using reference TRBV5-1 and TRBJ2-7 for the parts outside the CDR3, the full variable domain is KAGVTQTPRYLIKTRGQQVTLSCSPISGHRSVSWYQQTPGQGLQFLFEYFSETQRNKGNFPGRFSGRQFSNSRSEMNVSTLELGDSALYLCASSEGSSYEQYFGPGTRLTVT.

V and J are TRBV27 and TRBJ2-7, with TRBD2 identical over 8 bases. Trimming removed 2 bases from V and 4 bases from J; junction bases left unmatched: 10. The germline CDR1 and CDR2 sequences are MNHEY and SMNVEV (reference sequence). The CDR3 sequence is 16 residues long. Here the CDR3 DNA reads TGTGCCAGCAGTTTAAGCGCCGGGACTAGACCTTACGAGCAGTACTTC. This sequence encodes CASSLSAGTRPYEQYF.

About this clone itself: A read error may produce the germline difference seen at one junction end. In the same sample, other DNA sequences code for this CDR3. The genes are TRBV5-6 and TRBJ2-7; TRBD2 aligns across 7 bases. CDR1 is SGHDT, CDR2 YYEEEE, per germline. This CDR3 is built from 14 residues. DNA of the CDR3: TGCGCCAGCAGCTTGGGCGCGGGAGCCTACGAGCAGTACTTC. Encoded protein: CASSLGAGAYEQYF.

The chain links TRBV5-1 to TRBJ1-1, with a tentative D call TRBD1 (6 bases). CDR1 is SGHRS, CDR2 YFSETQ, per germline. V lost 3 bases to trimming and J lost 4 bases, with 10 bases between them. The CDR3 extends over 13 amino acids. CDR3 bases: TGCGCCAGCAGCTGGGGGCAGGGCACTGAAGCTTTCTTT. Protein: CASSWGQGTEAFF.

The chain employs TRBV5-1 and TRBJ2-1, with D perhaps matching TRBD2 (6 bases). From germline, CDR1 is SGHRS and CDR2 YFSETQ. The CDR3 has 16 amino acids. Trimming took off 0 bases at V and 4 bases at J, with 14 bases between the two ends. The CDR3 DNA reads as TGCGCCAGCAGCTTGGGGGGCCGGGAGAATTACAATGAGCAGTTCTTC. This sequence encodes CASSLGGRENYNEQFF.

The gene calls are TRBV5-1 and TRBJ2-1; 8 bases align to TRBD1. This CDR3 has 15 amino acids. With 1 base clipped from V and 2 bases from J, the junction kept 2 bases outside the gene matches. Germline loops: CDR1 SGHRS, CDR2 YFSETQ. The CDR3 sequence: CASSLLQGAYNEQFF. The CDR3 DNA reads TGCGCCAGCAGCTTGCTACAGGGGGCCTACAATGAGCAGTTCTTC.

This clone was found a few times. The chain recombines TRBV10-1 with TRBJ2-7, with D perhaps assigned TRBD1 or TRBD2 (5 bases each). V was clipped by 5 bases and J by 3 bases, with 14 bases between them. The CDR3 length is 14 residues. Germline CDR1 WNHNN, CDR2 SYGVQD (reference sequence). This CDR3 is CASSPGRAGYEQYF. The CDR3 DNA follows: TGCGCCAGCAGTCCGGGCAGGGCGGGCTACGAGCAGTACTTC.

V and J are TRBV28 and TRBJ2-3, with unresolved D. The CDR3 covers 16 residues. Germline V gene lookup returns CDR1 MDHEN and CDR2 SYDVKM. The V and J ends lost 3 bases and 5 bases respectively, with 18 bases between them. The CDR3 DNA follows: TGTGCCAGCAGTTTCTCACCGCGAGAGAAACAAGATACGCAGTATTTT. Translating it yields CASSFSPREKQDTQYF.

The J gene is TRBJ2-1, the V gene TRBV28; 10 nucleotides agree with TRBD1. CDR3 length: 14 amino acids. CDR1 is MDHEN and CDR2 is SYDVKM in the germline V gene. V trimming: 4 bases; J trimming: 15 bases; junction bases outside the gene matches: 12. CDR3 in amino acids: CASSSASRDRGLFF. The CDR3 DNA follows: TGTGCCAGCAGTTCCGCATCACGGGACAGGGGCCTGTTCTTC.

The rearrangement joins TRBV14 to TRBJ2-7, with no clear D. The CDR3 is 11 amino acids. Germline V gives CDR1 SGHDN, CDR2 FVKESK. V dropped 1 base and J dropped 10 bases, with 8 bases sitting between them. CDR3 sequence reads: CASSQGALQYF. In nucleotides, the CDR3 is TGTGCCAGCAGCCAAGGGGCCCTCCAGTACTTC.

The CDR3 DNA follows: TGTGCCAGCAGTTTAAATTTTGTCCTTGCCGAGCAGTACTTC. It yields the protein CASSLNFVLAEQYF. This sequence joins TRBV27 and TRBJ2-7; D is ambiguous. V was cut by 2 bases and J by 6 bases, with 14 bases left in between. Germline V CDR1 and CDR2: MNHEY, SMNVEV (reference sequence). The CDR3 contains 14 residues.